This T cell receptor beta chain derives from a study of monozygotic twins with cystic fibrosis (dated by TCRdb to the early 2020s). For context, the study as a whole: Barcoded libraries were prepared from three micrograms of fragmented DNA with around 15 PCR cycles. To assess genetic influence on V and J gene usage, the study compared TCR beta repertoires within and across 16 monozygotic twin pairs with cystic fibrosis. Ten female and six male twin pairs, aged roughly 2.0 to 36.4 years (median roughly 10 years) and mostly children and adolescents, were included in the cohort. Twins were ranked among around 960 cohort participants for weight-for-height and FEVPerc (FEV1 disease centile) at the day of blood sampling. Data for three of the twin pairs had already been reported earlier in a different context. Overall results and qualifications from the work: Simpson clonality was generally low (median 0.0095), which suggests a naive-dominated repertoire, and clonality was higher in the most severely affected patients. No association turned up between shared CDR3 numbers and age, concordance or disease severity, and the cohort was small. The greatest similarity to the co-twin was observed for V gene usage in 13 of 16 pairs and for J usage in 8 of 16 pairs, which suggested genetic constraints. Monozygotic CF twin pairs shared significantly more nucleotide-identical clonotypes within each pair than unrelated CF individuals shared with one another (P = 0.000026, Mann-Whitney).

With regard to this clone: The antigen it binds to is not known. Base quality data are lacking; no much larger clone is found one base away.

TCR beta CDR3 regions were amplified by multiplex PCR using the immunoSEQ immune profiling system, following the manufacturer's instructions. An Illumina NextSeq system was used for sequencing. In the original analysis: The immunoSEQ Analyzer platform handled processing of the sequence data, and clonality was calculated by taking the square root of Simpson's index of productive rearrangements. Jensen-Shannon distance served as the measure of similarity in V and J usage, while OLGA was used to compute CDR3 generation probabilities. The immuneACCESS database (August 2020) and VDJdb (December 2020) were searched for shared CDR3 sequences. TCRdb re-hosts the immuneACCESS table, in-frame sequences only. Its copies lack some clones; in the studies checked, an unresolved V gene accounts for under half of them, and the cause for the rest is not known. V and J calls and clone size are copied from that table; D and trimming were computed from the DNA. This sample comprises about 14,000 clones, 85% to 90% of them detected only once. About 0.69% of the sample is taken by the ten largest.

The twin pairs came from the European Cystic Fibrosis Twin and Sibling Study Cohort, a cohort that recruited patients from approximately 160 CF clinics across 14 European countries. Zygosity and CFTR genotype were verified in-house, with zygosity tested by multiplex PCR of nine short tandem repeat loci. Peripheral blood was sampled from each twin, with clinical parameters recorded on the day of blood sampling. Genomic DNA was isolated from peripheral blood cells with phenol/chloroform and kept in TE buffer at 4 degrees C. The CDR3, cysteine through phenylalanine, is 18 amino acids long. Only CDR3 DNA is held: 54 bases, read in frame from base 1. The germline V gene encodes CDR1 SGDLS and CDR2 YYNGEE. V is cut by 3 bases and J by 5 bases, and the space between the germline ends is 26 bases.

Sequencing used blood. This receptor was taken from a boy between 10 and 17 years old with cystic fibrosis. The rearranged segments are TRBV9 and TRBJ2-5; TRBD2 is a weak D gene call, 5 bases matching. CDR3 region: CASSGGPPGAHRGETQYF. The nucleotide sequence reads TGTGCCAGCAGCGGAGGGCCCCCTGGAGCTCACCGAGGGGAGACCCAGTACTTC.